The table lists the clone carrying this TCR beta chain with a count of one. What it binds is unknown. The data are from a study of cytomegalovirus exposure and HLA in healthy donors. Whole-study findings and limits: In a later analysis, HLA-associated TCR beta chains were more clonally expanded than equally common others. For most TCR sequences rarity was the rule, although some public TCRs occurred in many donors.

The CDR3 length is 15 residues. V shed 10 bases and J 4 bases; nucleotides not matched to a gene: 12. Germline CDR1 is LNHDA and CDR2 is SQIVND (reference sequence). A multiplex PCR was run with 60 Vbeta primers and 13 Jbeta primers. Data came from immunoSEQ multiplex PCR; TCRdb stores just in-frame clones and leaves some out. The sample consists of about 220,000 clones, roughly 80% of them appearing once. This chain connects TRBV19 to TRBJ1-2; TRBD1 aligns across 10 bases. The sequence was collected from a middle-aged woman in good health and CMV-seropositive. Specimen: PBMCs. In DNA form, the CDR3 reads TGTGCCACCGGGACAGGGGACACCTCGGCCTATGGCTACACCTTC. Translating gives CATGTGDTSAYGYTF.